The sequence of this TCR beta chain was determined in a study of spatial heterogeneity in lung cancer. Time point specified: sample taken at primary tumor resection. Patients with untreated early-stage non-small cell lung cancer, numbering around 71, were the donors. This clonotype appeared many times. No antigen is known for it. Study-level results: Compared with follow-up, resection was when ubiquitous expanded tumor TCRs appeared in blood more.

Every individual TCR cDNA molecule carried its own unique molecular identifier, which allowed correction of PCR and sequencing errors. In TCRdb, the 5' RACE reads were re-called with MiXCR into one record per CDR3 protein. The sample has 9,500 to 11,000 distinct CDR3 sequences, 6.3% seen once. J lost 3 bases, V lost 6 bases, and 7 bases had no gene match. The CDR3 is 14 residues long. Germline CDR1 and CDR2: MNHEY and SVGAGI. The sample here was PBMCs, taken at surgery. This chain joins TRBV6-5 and TRBJ2-7; 8 nucleotides agree with TRBD1. The TCR was taken from a male donor with early-stage non-small cell lung cancer. The chain's CDR3 is CASSYRTGHYEQYF. CDR3 nucleotide sequence: TGTGCCAGCAGCTACCGGACAGGGCACTACGAGCAGTACTTC.